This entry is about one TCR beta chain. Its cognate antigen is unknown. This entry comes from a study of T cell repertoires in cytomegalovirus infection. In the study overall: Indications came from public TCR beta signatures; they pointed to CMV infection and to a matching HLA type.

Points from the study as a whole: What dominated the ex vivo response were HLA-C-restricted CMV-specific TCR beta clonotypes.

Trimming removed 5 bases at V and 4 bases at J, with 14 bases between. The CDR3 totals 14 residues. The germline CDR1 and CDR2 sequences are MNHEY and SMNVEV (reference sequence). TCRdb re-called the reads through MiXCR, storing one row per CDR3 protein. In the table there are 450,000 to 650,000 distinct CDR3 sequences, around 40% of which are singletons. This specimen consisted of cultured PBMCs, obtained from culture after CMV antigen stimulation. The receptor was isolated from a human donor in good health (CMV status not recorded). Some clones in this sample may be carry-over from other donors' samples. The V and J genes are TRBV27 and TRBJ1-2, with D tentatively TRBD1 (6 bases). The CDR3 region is CASSPRLGGYGYTF. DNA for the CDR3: TGTGCCAGCAGTCCTCGTTTAGGGGGCTATGGCTACACCTTC.